This record concerns one T cell receptor (beta chain) sequence. The CDR3 contains 18 residues. Germline loops: CDR1 SEHNR, CDR2 FQNEAQ (reference sequence). Trimming stripped 0 bases from V and 7 bases from J, with 19 bases between. This sample stems from a study of blood T cell repertoires in COVID-19. TCRdb's table, derived via immunoSEQ multiplex PCR, lists solely in-frame clones and lacks some. The table includes approximately 200,000 clones, about 93% detected once. The specimen was peripheral blood. The chain is built from TRBV7-9 and TRBJ1-6; TRBD1 is a possible D gene (5 bases). This sequence was found in a man aged 25-45 years with COVID-19, enrolled during active disease. The CDR3 loop is CASSLATPRQGVNSPLHF. DNA for the CDR3: TGTGCCAGCAGCTTAGCGACTCCTCGGCAGGGTGTGAATTCACCCCTCCACTTT.